This T cell receptor beta chain was recovered during a study of response to subunit inactivated influenza vaccine. Study-level results: After each seasonal influenza vaccination, few new T cells are recruited, the authors suggested.

V was clipped by 1 base and J by 1 base, with 14 bases between them. CDR1 and CDR2 (germline): SGHDT, YYEEEE. This CDR3 is built from 16 residues. This clonotype was recorded only once. Its antigen is not identified. TCRdb reprocessed the RT-PCR reads with MiXCR, giving one entry per CDR3 protein. The top ten hold about 9.4% of the sample, which has 700,000 to 900,000 distinct CDR3 sequences, about 20% seen once. The clonotype was recovered from a man aged 45-65 years who received an inactivated influenza vaccine. The chain employs TRBV5-6 and TRBJ2-5; a possible D gene is TRBD2 (6 bases). Sequenced material: PBMCs from blood, taken 4 to 6 days after vaccination. DNA of the CDR3: TGTGCCAGCAGCTTGTGGCGGGGCAACCTCCAAGAGACCCAGTACTTC. It yields the protein CASSLWRGNLQETQYF.